This TCR beta chain originates from a study of CD8+ T cells in alopecia areata. Germline CDR1 is PRHDT and CDR2 is FYEKMQ (reference sequence). CDR3 size: 15 residues. V shed 7 bases and J 5 bases; nucleotides not matched to a gene: 14. After isolation, RNA underwent reverse transcription to generate cDNA as the sequencing template. Assay used: immunoSEQ multiplex PCR; TCRdb lists only in-frame clones, some missing. The table lists roughly 60,000 clones, roughly 47% of them singletons. The sequence was obtained from a human donor with alopecia areata. The sequencing sample was made of NKG2D-low CD8+ T cells sorted from blood. V is TRBV13 and J is TRBJ2-7, with 7 bases fitting TRBD2. Here the CDR3 DNA reads TGTGCCAGCAACCATCGGGGAGGGGCCAGTCACGAGCAGTACTTC. Protein: CASNHRGGASHEQYF.